The source of this T cell receptor (beta chain) is a study of blood T cell repertoires in COVID-19. The overall study: The United States, Italy and Spain supplied acute and convalescent COVID-19 samples. PBMCs, B-cell-depleted T cells, or T cells provided the cDNA or gDNA that made up the material.

Study processing details: Scientists estimated how many nucleated cells there were by amplifying reference gene primers. The repertoire was sequenced with immunoSEQ multiplex PCR; TCRdb's copy has only in-frame clones and lacks some. V and J calls and clone size are those listed in that table; D and trimming were worked out from the DNA. The sample comprises 310,000 or so clones, roughly 84% of which are singletons, and 1% rests with the top ten. This CDR3 is built from 13 residues. CDR1 and CDR2 from the germline V gene are LGHNA and YSLEER. The V and J ends lost 1 base and 7 bases respectively, with 10 bases between them.

The chain combines TRBV4-3 with TRBJ1-2; D may be TRBD1 (6 bases). This clonotype was obtained from a man aged 50-59 years with active or convalescent COVID-19. Sequencing used peripheral blood. In nucleotides, the CDR3 is TGCGCCAGCAGCCAAGTACAGGGACGTGGCTACACCTTC. It encodes CASSQVQGRGYTF.